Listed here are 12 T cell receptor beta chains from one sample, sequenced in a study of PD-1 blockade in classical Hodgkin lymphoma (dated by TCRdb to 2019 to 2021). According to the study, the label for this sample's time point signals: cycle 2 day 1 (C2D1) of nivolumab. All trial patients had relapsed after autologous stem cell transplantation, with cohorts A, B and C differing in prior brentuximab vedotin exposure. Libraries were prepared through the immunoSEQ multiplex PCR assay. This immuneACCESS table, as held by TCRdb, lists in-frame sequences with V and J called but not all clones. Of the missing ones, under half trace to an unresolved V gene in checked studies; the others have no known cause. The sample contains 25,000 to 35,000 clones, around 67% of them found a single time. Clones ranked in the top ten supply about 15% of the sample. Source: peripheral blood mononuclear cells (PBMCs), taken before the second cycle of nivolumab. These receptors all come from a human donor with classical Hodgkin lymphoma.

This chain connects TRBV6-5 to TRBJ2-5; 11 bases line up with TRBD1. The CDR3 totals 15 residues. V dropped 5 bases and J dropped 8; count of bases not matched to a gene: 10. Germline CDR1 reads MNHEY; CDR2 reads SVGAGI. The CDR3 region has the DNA TGTGCCAGCAGTCTCGGGACAGGGGGAGATAACACCCAGTACTTC. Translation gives CASSLGTGGDNTQYF.

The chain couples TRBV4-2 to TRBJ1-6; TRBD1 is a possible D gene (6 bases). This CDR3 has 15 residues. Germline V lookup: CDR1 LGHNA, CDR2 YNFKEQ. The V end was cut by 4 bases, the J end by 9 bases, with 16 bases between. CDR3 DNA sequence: TGTGCCAGCAGCCTCTCTCTACAGGGAGGTTCACCCCTCCACTTT. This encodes CASSLSLQGGSPLHF.

The CDR3 region is CASSLSGGLNGKLFF. The CDR3 DNA is TGTGCCAGCAGTTTGAGTGGAGGTCTGAACGGAAAACTGTTTTTT. The rearrangement uses TRBV28 and TRBJ1-4; D is undetermined. Germline V gene lookup returns CDR1 MDHEN and CDR2 SYDVKM. V shed 3 bases and J shed 10 bases, with 18 bases lying between them. This CDR3 is 15 amino acids long.

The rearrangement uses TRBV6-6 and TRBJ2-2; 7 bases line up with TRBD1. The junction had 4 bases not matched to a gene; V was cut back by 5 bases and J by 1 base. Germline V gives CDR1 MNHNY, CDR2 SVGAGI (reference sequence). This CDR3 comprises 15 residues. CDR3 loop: CASSQTGRNTGELFF. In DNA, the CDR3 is TGTGCCAGCAGTCAGACAGGGAGGAACACCGGGGAGCTGTTTTTT.

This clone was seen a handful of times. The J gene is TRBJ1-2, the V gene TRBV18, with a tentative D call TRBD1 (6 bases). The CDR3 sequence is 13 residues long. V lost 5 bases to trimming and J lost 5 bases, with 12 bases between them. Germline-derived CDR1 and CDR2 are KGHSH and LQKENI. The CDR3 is CASSEGTNYGYTF. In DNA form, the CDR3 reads TGTGCCAGCTCAGAAGGGACAAATTATGGCTACACCTTC.

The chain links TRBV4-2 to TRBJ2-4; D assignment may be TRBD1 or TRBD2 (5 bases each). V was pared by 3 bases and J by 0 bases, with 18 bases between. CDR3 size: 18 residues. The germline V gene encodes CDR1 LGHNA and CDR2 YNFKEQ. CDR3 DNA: TGTGCCAGCAGCCAGGCCCCCGGGACGTCGCTAGCCAAAAACATTCAGTACTTC. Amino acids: CASSQAPGTSLAKNIQYF.

The CDR3 reads CAIRWEINTEAFF. CDR3 sequence (DNA): TGTGCCATCAGGTGGGAGATTAACACTGAAGCTTTCTTT. The chain links TRBV10-3 to TRBJ1-1; D not resolved. V was shortened by 6 bases and J by 2 bases, with 10 bases between the two germline ends. CDR1 is ENHRY, CDR2 SYGVKD, per germline. This CDR3 contains 13 residues.

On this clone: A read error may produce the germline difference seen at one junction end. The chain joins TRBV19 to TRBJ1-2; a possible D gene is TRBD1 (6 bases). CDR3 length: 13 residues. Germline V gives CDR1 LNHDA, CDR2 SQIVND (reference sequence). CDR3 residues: CASKRGGAYGHTF. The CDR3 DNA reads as TGTGCCAGTAAGCGAGGGGGGGCCTATGGCCACACCTTC.

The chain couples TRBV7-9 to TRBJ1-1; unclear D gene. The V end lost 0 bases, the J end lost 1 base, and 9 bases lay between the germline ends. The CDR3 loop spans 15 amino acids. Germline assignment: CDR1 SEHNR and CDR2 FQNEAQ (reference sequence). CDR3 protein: CASSLANSPNTEAFF. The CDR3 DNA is TGTGCCAGCAGCTTAGCGAACAGCCCGAACACTGAAGCTTTCTTT.

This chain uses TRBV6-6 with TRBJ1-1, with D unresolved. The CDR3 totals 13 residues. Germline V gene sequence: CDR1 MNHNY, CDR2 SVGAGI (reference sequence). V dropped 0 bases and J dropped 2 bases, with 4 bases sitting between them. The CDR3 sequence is CASSYSSNTEAFF. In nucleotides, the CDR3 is TGTGCCAGCAGTTACTCGAGTAACACTGAAGCTTTCTTT.

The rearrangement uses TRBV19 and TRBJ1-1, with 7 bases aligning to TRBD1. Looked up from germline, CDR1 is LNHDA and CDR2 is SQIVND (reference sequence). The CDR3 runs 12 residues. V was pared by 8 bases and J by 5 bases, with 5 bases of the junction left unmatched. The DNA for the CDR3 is TGTGCCAGTCGAGACAGGGTTACTGAAGCTTTCTTT. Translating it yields CASRDRVTEAFF.

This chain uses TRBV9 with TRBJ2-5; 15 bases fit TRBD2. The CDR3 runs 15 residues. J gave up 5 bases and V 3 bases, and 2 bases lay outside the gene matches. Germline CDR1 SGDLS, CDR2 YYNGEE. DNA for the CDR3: TGTGCCAGCAGCGATGGGACTAGCGGGGGGGAGACCCAGTACTTC. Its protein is CASSDGTSGGETQYF.